This T cell receptor (beta chain) emerged from a study of OX40 agonist ivuxolimab in advanced cancers. This table comes from immunoSEQ multiplex PCR, and its TCRdb copy is limited to in-frame clones, with some not included. Of more than 80,000 clones in the sample, about 92% were seen once. Whole-study findings and limits: No antigen was identified for the clonally expanded peripheral T cells.

With respect to this clone: The antigen is not known.

Trimming removed 0 bases from V and 8 bases from J, with 18 bases in between. CDR3 length: 16 residues. Germline-derived CDR1 and CDR2 are SGDLS and YYNGEE. This chain links TRBV9 with TRBJ2-1, with a weak D call TRBD2 (6 bases). The source material was CD4+ or CD8+ T cells sorted from blood, sampled in a trial of the OX40 agonist ivuxolimab. This clonotype originated in an adult with an advanced solid tumor such as melanoma, head and neck, liver or kidney cancer. The CDR3: CASSVGGGPVTYEQFF. The CDR3 DNA is TGTGCCAGCAGCGTAGGAGGAGGGCCGGTTACCTATGAGCAGTTCTTC.